One sample yielded the 7 T cell receptor beta chains listed below, sequenced in a study of T-cell memory formation after mild COVID-19. TCRdb reprocessed the 5' RACE reads via MiXCR and lists one record per CDR3 protein. The sample lists roughly 150,000 distinct CDR3 sequences, approximately 14% occurring once. Material for sequencing was PBMCs or a T cell subset sorted from them (not recorded which). The receptors come from an adult woman who had mild COVID-19 (a few samples of this study predate the infection). Cell type and time point are not known.

The rearrangement uses TRBV20-1 and TRBJ2-7; 8 bases are shared with TRBD1. The trim removed 1 base at V and 0 bases at J, leaving 8 bases unmatched. The CDR3 is 16 amino acids. CDR1 is DFQATT and CDR2 is SNEGSKA in the germline V gene (reference sequence). The CDR3 region is CSARGKGTGSSYEQYF. Here the CDR3 DNA reads TGCAGTGCTAGAGGGAAAGGGACAGGCAGCTCCTACGAGCAGTACTTC.

This CDR3 reads CSARADSPGLGEQFF. CDR3 DNA sequence: TGCAGTGCTAGAGCTGACAGCCCGGGACTAGGGGAGCAGTTCTTC. The V and J genes are TRBV20-1 and TRBJ2-1, with 8 bases identical to TRBD2. V dropped 1 base and J dropped 10; count of bases not matched to a gene: 12. This CDR3 spans 15 amino acids. Per the germline V gene, CDR1 is DFQATT and CDR2 is SNEGSKA (reference sequence).

The rearrangement uses TRBV24-1 and TRBJ2-3, with TRBD1 identical over 8 bases. The ends lost 9 bases at V and 2 bases at J; junction bases unmatched: 6. Germline assignment: CDR1 KGHDR and CDR2 SFDVKD. CDR3 length: 14 residues. The CDR3 reads CATRQGQFTDTQYF. The CDR3, as DNA: TGTGCCACCCGACAGGGGCAGTTCACAGATACGCAGTATTTT.

This clonotype was observed at least ten times. The V and J genes are TRBV5-6 and TRBJ2-3; no firm D call. Germline values: CDR1 SGHDT, CDR2 YYEEEE. The CDR3 length is 14 residues. Between the trimmed V and J ends, which lost 3 bases and 1 base, there was a span of 9 bases. The CDR3: CASSSSGGTDTQYF. CDR3 sequence (DNA): TGTGCCAGCAGCTCATCGGGTGGCACAGATACGCAGTATTTT.

This clonotype occurred many times. The V and J genes are TRBV5-1 and TRBJ2-7; D is unresolved. The CDR3 consists of 14 residues. The ends were cut back, 5 bases at V and 1 base at J, with 13 bases in the middle. Germline V gene sequence: CDR1 SGHRS, CDR2 YFSETQ. CDR3 region: CASRRDGSSYEQYF. The CDR3 bases are TGCGCCAGCAGAAGGGATGGGTCTTCCTACGAGCAGTACTTC.

The CDR3 spells CASSYPMGHEQFF. The CDR3 bases are TGTGCCAGCAGTTACCCCATGGGGCATGAGCAGTTCTTC. The chain uses TRBV6-6 and TRBJ2-1, with a possible D match to TRBD1 (5 bases). Germline loops: CDR1 MNHNY, CDR2 SVGAGI (reference sequence). CDR3 size: 13 residues. Trimming took 2 bases from V and 8 from J, leaving 10 bases between them.

Only a few counts were recorded for this clonotype. The rearrangement joins TRBV7-9 to TRBJ1-2, with D tentatively TRBD1 (5 bases). CDR1 SEHNR and CDR2 FQNEAQ come from the germline V gene (reference sequence). The CDR3 runs 14 residues. V was clipped by 2 bases and J by 5 bases, with 12 bases between them. The CDR3 is CASSLSRAPYGYTF. The CDR3 nucleotides read TGTGCCAGCAGCTTATCCAGGGCCCCATATGGCTACACCTTC.